These 3 T cell receptor beta chains originate from one sample sequenced in a study of T cell responses to AZD1222 COVID-19 vaccine. Data came from immunoSEQ multiplex PCR; TCRdb stores just in-frame clones and leaves some out. The sample records 120,000 or so clones, about 88% being singletons. Source: peripheral blood, taken 28 days after the second AZD1222 dose. All receptors come from an adult who received the AZD1222 COVID-19 vaccine.

This chain uses TRBV27 with TRBJ1-5; 7 bases align to TRBD1. CDR1 and CDR2 from the germline V gene are MNHEY and SMNVEV (reference sequence). Trimming at V came to 5 bases and at J to 5 bases, leaving 6 bases not matched to a gene. The CDR3 length is 14 residues. The CDR3 coding sequence is TGTGCCAGCAGTCACCGGGACAGATATCAGCCCCAGCATTTT. Translation: CASSHRDRYQPQHF.

J is TRBJ2-5 and V is TRBV4-3; TRBD2 matches 12 bases. The CDR3 extends over 13 amino acids. The germline V gene has CDR1 LGHNA and CDR2 YSLEER. V lost 4 bases to trimming and J lost 6 bases; unmatched junction nucleotides: 0. Here the CDR3 DNA reads TGCGCCAGCAGCCGGACTAGCGGGAAGACCCAGTACTTC. This encodes CASSRTSGKTQYF.

This clone was seen more than once but under ten times. V gene TRBV6-4 combines with J gene TRBJ2-3, with TRBD2 matching 9 bases. J was trimmed by 4 bases and V by 5 bases; bases with no gene match: 10. Per the germline V gene, CDR1 is MRHNA and CDR2 is SNTAGT. The CDR3 has 16 residues. The CDR3: CASSPLPSGEADTQYF. CDR3 in DNA: TGTGCCAGCAGTCCCCTGCCTAGCGGGGAAGCAGATACGCAGTATTTT.